Sequencing of this T cell receptor beta chain was carried out in a study of blood T cell repertoires in COVID-19. Only in-frame clones appear in the TCRdb table, and some are missing; sequencing was by immunoSEQ multiplex PCR. Among about 80,000 clones, around three quarters were seen once, and the ten largest hold approximately 5.4%. This clone has a handful of counts. The CDR3 contains 13 residues. Germline CDR1 and CDR2: LNHDA and SQIVND (reference sequence). The V end lost 4 bases, the J end lost 6 bases, and 10 bases lay between the germline ends. Sequencing input: peripheral blood. V is TRBV19 and J is TRBJ2-4, with D perhaps TRBD1 (6 bases). The receptor was derived from a man in his fifties or sixties with active or convalescent COVID-19. CDR3 loop: CASSTLQGNIQYF. The CDR3 DNA sequence: TGTGCCAGTAGTACGCTACAGGGAAACATTCAGTACTTC.